This T cell receptor (beta chain) was observed in a study of OX40 agonist ivuxolimab in advanced cancers. At the level of the study: Among those treated, three patients had partial responses, one with hepatocellular carcinoma and two with cutaneous melanoma.

Turning to this clone: What it binds is unknown.

Method: immunoSEQ multiplex PCR; TCRdb's copy keeps in-frame clones and lacks some. The sample consists of under 55,000 clones, over 80% of them appearing once. This CDR3 comprises 14 residues. V dropped 2 bases and J dropped 4 bases, with 9 bases sitting between them. Germline CDR1 SNHLY, CDR2 FYNNEI. General observations from the study: Also present in some nonresponders was a low level of normalized T-cell clonal expansion.

The TCR was taken from an adult with an advanced solid tumor such as melanoma, head and neck, liver or kidney cancer. The sample consisted of CD4+ or CD8+ T cells sorted from blood, taken in a trial of the OX40 agonist ivuxolimab. The chain links TRBV2 to TRBJ1-5; D remains unclear. The chain's CDR3 is CASSESLANQPQHF. The CDR3 region has the DNA TGTGCCAGCAGTGAATCCTTAGCAAATCAGCCCCAGCATTTT.